Detailed here is one T cell receptor (beta chain). As originally analysed: From reference gene primer amplification, estimates of nucleated cell counts were derived. Profiling relied on immunoSEQ multiplex PCR, and the TCRdb table lists in-frame clones only, not all of them. V and J calls and clone size follow that table, whereas D and trimming were derived from the DNA. The sample lists more than 120,000 clones, roughly 87% seen once, with 0.8% to 0.95% in the top ten. The data are from a study of blood T cell repertoires in COVID-19. Study details: The study drew acute and convalescent COVID-19 samples from the United States, Italy and Spain.

Sequenced material: peripheral blood. The source is a woman aged 50 to 60 with acute or convalescent COVID-19.

CDR3 protein: CASSIQGLNTEAFF. The CDR3 DNA reads as TGTGCCAGTAGTATACAGGGGCTGAACACTGAAGCTTTCTTT. This chain connects TRBV19 to TRBJ1-1, with a possible D match to TRBD1 (6 bases). This CDR3 is built from 14 residues. Trimming cost V 2 bases and J 0 bases, with 7 bases left between them. Germline V gene sequence: CDR1 LNHDA, CDR2 SQIVND (reference sequence).